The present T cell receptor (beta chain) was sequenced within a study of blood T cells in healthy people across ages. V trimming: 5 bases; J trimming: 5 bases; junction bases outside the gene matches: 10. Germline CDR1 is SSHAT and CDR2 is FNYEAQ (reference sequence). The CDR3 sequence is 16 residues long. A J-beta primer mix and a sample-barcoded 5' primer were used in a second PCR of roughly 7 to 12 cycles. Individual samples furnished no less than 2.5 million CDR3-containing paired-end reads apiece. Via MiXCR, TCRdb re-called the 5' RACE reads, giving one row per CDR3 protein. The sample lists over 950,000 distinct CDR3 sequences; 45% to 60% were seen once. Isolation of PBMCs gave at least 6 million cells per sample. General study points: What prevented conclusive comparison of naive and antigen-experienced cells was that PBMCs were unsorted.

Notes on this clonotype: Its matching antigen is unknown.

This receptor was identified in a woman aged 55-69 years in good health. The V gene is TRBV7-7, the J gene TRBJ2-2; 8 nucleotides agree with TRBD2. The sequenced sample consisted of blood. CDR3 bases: TGTGCCAGCAGCCCATTCGGGGCGGGAGGTACCGGGGAGCTGTTTTTT. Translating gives CASSPFGAGGTGELFF.